The text below deals with one TCR beta chain. Assay used: immunoSEQ multiplex PCR; TCRdb lists only in-frame clones, some missing. The table lists 150,000 to 200,000 clones, about nine tenths of them singletons. Cohorts were assigned according to the clinical history that participants reported. The source of the sample is a study of blood T cell repertoires in COVID-19. This TCR was sampled from a woman aged 18-29 years who had recovered from COVID-19. Sequencing was carried out using PBMCs or T cells enriched from blood (not recorded which).

The CDR3 coding sequence is TGTGCCAGCTCACCACCCCTACTAGCAATTTCCTACAATGAGCAGTTCTTC. It codes for CASSPPLLAISYNEQFF. This chain uses TRBV18 with TRBJ2-1; the D gene is possibly TRBD2 (6 bases). Trimming stripped 0 bases from V and 1 base from J, with 13 bases between. The V gene's germline CDR1 is KGHSH and CDR2 LQKENI. There are 17 residues in the CDR3.